Below are 27 T cell receptor beta chains sequenced from a single sample in a study of blood T cells in healthy people across ages. PCR was performed a second time for roughly 7 to 12 cycles using a sample-barcoded 5' primer and a J-beta primer mix. TCRdb re-derived calls from the 5' RACE reads in MiXCR, one entry per CDR3 protein. The data hold hundreds of thousands of distinct CDR3 sequences, with 45% to 60% observed a single time. The specimen sequenced was blood. The origin of the receptors is a woman older than 75 in good health.

This clonotype turned up a few times. This chain joins TRBV6-5 and TRBJ2-5; 11 nucleotides agree with TRBD2. The junction had 7 bases not matched to a gene; V was cut back by 7 bases and J by 3 bases. In germline, CDR1 is MNHEY, CDR2 SVGAGI. The CDR3 spans 15 residues. The CDR3 nucleotides read TGTGCCAGCAATAGCGGGGGGGCCTCTAAAGAGACCCAGTACTTC. It specifies CASNSGGASKETQYF.

The genes are TRBV9 and TRBJ2-7, with a possible D match to TRBD1 (6 bases). The CDR3 runs 14 residues. The germline V gene has CDR1 SGDLS and CDR2 YYNGEE. V lost 4 bases, J lost 0 bases, and 11 bases lay in between. Written as DNA, the CDR3 is TGTGCCAGCAGCTTACAGGGCCTCTCCTACGAGCAGTACTTC. This codes for CASSLQGLSYEQYF.

This rearrangement joins TRBV5-1 to TRBJ1-1; D is perhaps TRBD1 (5 bases). The ends were cut back, 4 bases at V and 1 base at J, with 8 bases in the middle. Germline lookup yields CDR1 SGHRS and CDR2 YFSETQ. The CDR3 sequence is 13 residues long. The CDR3 protein is CASSGGTNTEAFF. As DNA, the CDR3 is TGCGCCAGCAGCGGGGGAACGAACACTGAAGCTTTCTTT.

As concerns this clonotype: Given a much more abundant clone one base away, this may be a read error. This chain uses TRBV4-1 with TRBJ2-7; D perhaps matches TRBD2 (6 bases). The V gene lost 2 bases and the J gene lost 3 bases, with 20 bases spanning the gap. CDR1 MGHRA and CDR2 YSYEKL come from the germline V gene. The CDR3 has 17 amino acids. The CDR3 DNA reads as TGCGCCAGCAGCCAAACATTTATAGGGTCGCGGGACTACGAGCAGTACTTC. It yields the protein CASSQTFIGSRDYEQYF.

This clonotype appeared a single time. This sequence joins TRBV5-1 and TRBJ2-1; TRBD2 might be the D (5 bases). CDR1 is SGHRS and CDR2 is YFSETQ in the germline V gene. The CDR3 extends over 13 amino acids. Trimming removed 0 bases from V and 8 bases from J, with 9 bases in between. As DNA, the CDR3 is TGCGCCAGCAGCTTGGCGGCGGGCTATGAGCAGTTCTTC. Protein: CASSLAAGYEQFF.

This clonotype has only a few counts. A junction boundary mismatches the germline segment, possibly from a read error. The J gene is TRBJ2-3, the V gene TRBV7-2, with 7 bases aligning to TRBD1. CDR3 size: 20 residues. Germline values: CDR1 SGHTA, CDR2 FQGNSA. The CDR3 DNA is TGTGCCGGCAGCTCAGACGAGAGGACAGGCCTAATTACAGTCACAGATACGCAGTATTTT. This sequence encodes CAGSSDERTGLITVTDTQYF.

A few counts support this clonotype. V usage is TRBV7-9 and J usage is TRBJ2-3, with a tentative D call TRBD2 (6 bases). With 2 bases removed from V and 3 bases from J, the gap between germline ends came to 15 bases. CDR3 length: 16 residues. From germline, CDR1 is SEHNR and CDR2 FQNEAQ (reference sequence). The CDR3 nucleotides are TGTGCCAGCAGCTTATTGAGGGACGGGGGTACAGATACGCAGTATTTT. It translates to CASSLLRDGGTDTQYF.

The chain is built from TRBV5-1 and TRBJ2-1; a weak D match, TRBD1 (6 bases). V was clipped by 2 bases and J by 2 bases, with 11 bases between them. Germline V CDR1 and CDR2: SGHRS, YFSETQ. This CDR3 contains 15 residues. CDR3 coding DNA: TGCGCCAGCAGCTTTGATACAGGGCCCTACAATGAGCAGTTCTTC. Its protein product is CASSFDTGPYNEQFF.

This clonotype was observed many times. This sequence joins TRBV20-1 and TRBJ1-2, with D tentatively TRBD1 (6 bases). Trimming removed 4 bases at V and 7 bases at J, with 13 bases between. Germline CDR1 is DFQATT and CDR2 is SNEGSKA (reference sequence). The CDR3 is 12 amino acids. CDR3 amino acids: CSATQGGSGYTF. CDR3 sequence (DNA): TGCAGTGCTACACAGGGCGGGAGTGGCTACACCTTC.

This clonotype was seen only a few times. V gene TRBV20-1 combines with J gene TRBJ2-1, with D perhaps matching TRBD1 (6 bases). The CDR3 is 16 amino acids. The germline V gene encodes CDR1 DFQATT and CDR2 SNEGSKA (reference sequence). Trimming took 0 bases from V and 11 from J, leaving 23 bases between them. The CDR3 nucleotides read TGCAGTGCTAGAGATGAAAATAGGGACACAAGTTGGAAGCAGTTCTTC. This sequence encodes CSARDENRDTSWKQFF.

This clonotype was counted at least ten times. A much larger clone differs from this one at a single base, so this may be a read error. This sequence joins TRBV6-6 and TRBJ2-7, with a weak D call TRBD1 (7 bases). From germline, CDR1 is MNHNY and CDR2 SVGAGI (reference sequence). The length of the CDR3 is 15 residues. Trimming left V 2 bases short and J 3 bases short, with 14 bases between. The CDR3 coding sequence is TGTGCCAGCAGTTACGCGGGACAGACGAACTACGAGCAGTACTTC. It yields the protein CASSYAGQTNYEQYF.

This clonotype came up many times. The V gene is TRBV5-1, the J gene TRBJ2-7; the D gene is possibly TRBD2 (6 bases). The ends were cut back, 9 bases at V and 1 base at J, with 23 bases in the middle. The CDR3 is made up of 16 amino acids. In germline, CDR1 is SGHRS, CDR2 YFSETQ. The CDR3 DNA reads TGCGCCAACCCCGGAGGGCTAGCGCGCGTTTCCTACGAGCAGTACTTC. This translates into CANPGGLARVSYEQYF.

To note about this clonotype: A much larger clone differs from this one at a single base, so this may be a read error. This rearrangement joins TRBV21-1 to TRBJ2-7; the D call in the table, TRBD2, was not verified against the DNA. TRBV21-1 is deemed a pseudogene. The CDR3 is 17 amino acids. This chain's CDR3 is CASRPKAGGYYNNEQYF. CDR3 sequence (DNA): TGTGCCAGCAGGCCGAAAGCGGGGGGGTATTATAACAATGAGCAGTACTTC.

Ten or more counts support this clonotype. The genes are TRBV29-1 and TRBJ2-5; D may be TRBD1 or TRBD2 (5 bases each). V lost 7 bases to trimming and J lost 1 base, with 19 bases between them. Germline values: CDR1 SQVTM, CDR2 ANQGSEA. The CDR3 sequence is 15 residues long. The CDR3 DNA sequence: TGCAGCGCCCCCCCCTCGGGGACCATCCAAGAGACCCAGTACTTC. Translated, it gives CSAPPSGTIQETQYF.

Concerning this clonotype itself: A much larger clone is a single base away; this may be a read error. Here the CDR3 reads CSGRNSGRSYEQFF. Here the CDR3 DNA reads TGCAGCGGACGAAATAGCGGGAGAAGCTACGAGCAGTTCTTC. The chain uses TRBV20-1 and TRBJ2-1; the match to TRBD2 covers 9 bases. Germline V gives CDR1 DFQATT, CDR2 SNEGSKA (reference sequence). This CDR3 contains 14 residues.

To note about this clonotype: A much larger clone sits a single nucleotide away, making a read error possible. This chain connects TRBV7-8 to TRBJ2-1; TRBD2 agrees at 7 bases. The V and J ends lost 5 bases and 0 bases, in that order; junction bases with no gene match: 13. The CDR3 spans 18 residues. Germline V gene data show CDR1 as SGHVS and CDR2 as FQNEAQ. This CDR3 is CASSRPRLADSSYNEQFF. The CDR3 DNA reads TGTGCCAGCAGCCGACCCAGACTAGCAGACTCCTCCTACAATGAGCAGTTCTTC.

V and J are TRBV5-1 and TRBJ1-6; tentatively, D is TRBD1 (5 bases). This CDR3 is 15 amino acids long. Germline V gives CDR1 SGHRS, CDR2 YFSETQ. The V gene lost 1 base and the J gene lost 10 bases, with 15 bases spanning the gap. The CDR3 sequence is CASSLPTGGGSPLHF. CDR3 DNA sequence: TGCGCCAGCAGCTTGCCCACCGGGGGTGGATCACCCCTCCACTTT. Based on the CDR3 plus reference TRBV5-1 and TRBJ1-6, the full variable domain is KAGVTQTPRYLIKTRGQQVTLSCSPISGHRSVSWYQQTPGQGLQFLFEYFSETQRNKGNFPGRFSGRQFSNSRSEMNVSTLELGDSALYLCASSLPTGGGSPLHFGNGTRLTVT.

The V call is TRBV7-2, the J call TRBJ1-4, with a tentative D call TRBD1 (5 bases). V was cut by 0 bases and J by 6 bases, with 11 bases left in between. The V gene's germline CDR1 is SGHTA and CDR2 FQGNSA. CDR3 length: 15 amino acids. CDR3 sequence: CASSLAGETYEKLFF. For the CDR3, the DNA is TGTGCCAGCAGCTTAGCGGGGGAGACTTATGAAAAACTGTTTTTT.

This clonotype was seen more than once but under ten times. J is TRBJ1-2 and V is TRBV18; the D gene is possibly TRBD1 (6 bases). Trimming took 5 bases from V and 2 from J, leaving 9 bases between them. The CDR3 spans 13 residues. Germline V gives CDR1 KGHSH, CDR2 LQKENI. CDR3 sequence reads: CASSIQGNYGYTF. CDR3 in DNA: TGTGCCAGCTCAATACAGGGCAACTATGGCTACACCTTC.

Concerning this clonotype: A single base separates this from a much larger clone, so it may be a read error. The chain joins TRBV7-6 to TRBJ2-5; 10 bases agree with TRBD2. V dropped 5 bases and J dropped 11; count of bases not matched to a gene: 17. This CDR3 has 16 amino acids. The germline V gene encodes CDR1 SGHVS and CDR2 FNYEAQ. The DNA of the CDR3 is TGTGCCAGCAGCCGCCAGGTAGCGGGAGGTTACAATGAGCAGTACTTC. Residues: CASSRQVAGGYNEQYF. Using reference TRBV7-6 and TRBJ2-5 for the parts outside the CDR3, the full variable domain is GAGVSQSPRYKVTKRGQDVALRCDPISGHVSLYWYRQALGQGPEFLTYFNYEAQQDKSGLPNDRFSAERPEGSISTLTIQRTEQRDSAMYRCASSRQVAGGYNEQYFGPGTRLLVL.

CDR3 loop: CSQRRGPGELFF. CDR3 bases: TGCAGCCAACGAAGGGGGCCCGGGGAGCTGTTTTTT. The genes are TRBV20-1 and TRBJ2-2; 7 nucleotides match TRBD1. Germline CDR1 DFQATT, CDR2 SNEGSKA (reference sequence). The CDR3 runs to 12 residues.

As to this clonotype: A much more abundant neighbour one base away suggests this may be a read error. This sequence joins TRBV10-3 and TRBJ2-7; D may be TRBD2 (5 bases). Germline V gene lookup returns CDR1 ENHRY and CDR2 SYGVKD. Trimming cost V 5 bases and J 7 bases, with 21 bases left between them. The CDR3 is 15 amino acids. Here the CDR3 reads CAISPADGSYNEQYF. The CDR3 DNA is TGTGCCATCAGTCCAGCGGATGGATCCTACAATGAGCAGTACTTC.

Written as DNA, the CDR3 is TGTGCCAGCAGCCCGACAGGGTGGAGGTCCTACGAGCAGTACTTC. Protein sequence: CASSPTGWRSYEQYF. The gene calls are TRBV3-1 and TRBJ2-7; 7 bases align to TRBD1. The trim removed 4 bases at V and 1 base at J, leaving 7 bases unmatched. From germline, CDR1 is LGHDT and CDR2 YNNKEL (reference sequence). CDR3 length: 15 amino acids.

The chain couples TRBV12-3 or TRBV12-4 to TRBJ2-7; 13 bases are a match to TRBD2. The CDR3 length is 17 residues. Trimming took 6 bases from V and 7 from J; bases not matched to a gene: 15. The CDR3 region is CASRFTGLAGSGNEQYF. CDR3 DNA: TGTGCCAGCAGATTCACGGGACTAGCGGGATCGGGCAATGAGCAGTACTTC.

This clonotype occurred a few times. The J gene is TRBJ2-7, the V gene TRBV7-3; 8 bases match TRBD2. With V trimmed by 2 bases and J by 3 bases, 6 bases remained unmatched. Germline CDR1 and CDR2: SGHTA and FQGTGA. The CDR3 is 15 amino acids. This CDR3 reads CASSLQGGTSYEQYF. The DNA of the CDR3 is TGTGCCAGCAGCTTACAAGGCGGGACTAGCTACGAGCAGTACTTC.

The chain combines TRBV7-2 with TRBJ2-1; a weak D match, TRBD2 (5 bases). The CDR3 totals 16 residues. Trimming stripped 1 base from V and 0 bases from J, with 10 bases between. Germline V gives CDR1 SGHTA, CDR2 FQGNSA. CDR3 bases: TGTGCCAGCAGCTTAGACGGGGTTAGCTCCTACAATGAGCAGTTCTTC. It encodes CASSLDGVSSYNEQFF.

This clonotype has more than one count but fewer than ten. The chain joins TRBV3-1 to TRBJ1-4; 10 bases are a match to TRBD1. Germline loops: CDR1 LGHDT, CDR2 YNNKEL (reference sequence). The CDR3 spans 16 residues. Trimming cost V 0 bases and J 6 bases; bases outside gene matches: 4. This CDR3 is CASSQDLGQGHEKLFF. Written as DNA, the CDR3 is TGTGCCAGCAGCCAAGACTTGGGACAGGGGCATGAAAAACTGTTTTTT.